This TCR beta chain is drawn from a study of blood T cell repertoires in COVID-19. Using immunoSEQ multiplex PCR, the repertoire was profiled, and TCRdb retains in-frame clones only, with some absent. This repertoire shows around 140,000 clones, about 88% found once; its top ten account for about 2.3%. The CDR3 length is 12 residues. V lost 6 bases to trimming and J lost 4 bases, with 8 bases between them. Germline CDR1 MDHEN, CDR2 SYDVKM. This clonotype was sampled from a man in his forties or fifties with acute COVID-19. The chain combines TRBV28 with TRBJ2-3; TRBD1 is a possible D gene (5 bases). Sequenced sample: PBMCs or T cells enriched from blood (not recorded which). The CDR3 loop reads CASSLRADTQYF. For the CDR3, the DNA is TGTGCCAGCAGCCTCAGGGCAGATACGCAGTATTTT. Full variable domain (remainder filled in from reference TRBV28 and TRBJ2-3): DVKVTQSSRYLVKRTGEKVFLECVQDMDHENMFWYRQDPGLGLRLIYFSYDVKMKEKGDIPEGYSVSREKKERFSLILESASTNQTSMYLCASSLRADTQYFGPGTRLTVL.